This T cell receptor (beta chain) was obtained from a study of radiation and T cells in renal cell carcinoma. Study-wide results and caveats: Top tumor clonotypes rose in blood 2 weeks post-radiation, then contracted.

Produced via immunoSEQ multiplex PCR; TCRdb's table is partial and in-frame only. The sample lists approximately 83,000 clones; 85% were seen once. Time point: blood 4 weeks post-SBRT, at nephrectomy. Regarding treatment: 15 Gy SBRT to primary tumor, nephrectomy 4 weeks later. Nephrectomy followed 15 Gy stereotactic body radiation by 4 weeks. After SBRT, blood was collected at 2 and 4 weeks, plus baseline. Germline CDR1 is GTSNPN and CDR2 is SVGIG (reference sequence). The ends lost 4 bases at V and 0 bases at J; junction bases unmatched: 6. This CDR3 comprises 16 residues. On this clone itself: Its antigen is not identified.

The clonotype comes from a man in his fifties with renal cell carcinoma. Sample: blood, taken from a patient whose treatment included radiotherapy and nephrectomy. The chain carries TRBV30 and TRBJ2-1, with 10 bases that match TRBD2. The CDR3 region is CAWISSGGSSYNEQFF. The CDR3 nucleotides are TGTGCCTGGATATCTAGCGGGGGAAGCTCCTACAATGAGCAGTTCTTC.